The TCR beta chain under discussion was sequenced for a study of blood T cell repertoires in COVID-19. Study in general: Samples came from the United States, Italy and Spain, spanning acute and convalescent COVID-19. PBMCs, B-cell-depleted T cells, or T cells provided the cDNA or gDNA that made up the material.

The CDR3 has 15 amino acids. V dropped 2 bases and J dropped 4 bases, with 14 bases sitting between them. The germline V gene has CDR1 MDHEN and CDR2 SYDVKM. In the original processing: Reference gene primer amplification gave nucleated cell count estimates. Sequencing was performed with immunoSEQ multiplex PCR; in TCRdb, only in-frame clones are kept and a portion is missing. V and J calls and clone size are copied from that table; D and trimming were computed from the DNA. The table lists about 33,000 clones, 85% of them singletons, with under 8% in the top ten. The chain has TRBV28 and TRBJ2-5; possibly TRBD2 for D (6 bases). The specimen was peripheral blood. This clonotype originated in a man between 60 and 70 years old with active COVID-19. In nucleotides, the CDR3 is TGTGCCAGCAGTTTAAATCGCGAGGGAGGAGAGACCCAGTACTTC. It specifies CASSLNREGGETQYF.